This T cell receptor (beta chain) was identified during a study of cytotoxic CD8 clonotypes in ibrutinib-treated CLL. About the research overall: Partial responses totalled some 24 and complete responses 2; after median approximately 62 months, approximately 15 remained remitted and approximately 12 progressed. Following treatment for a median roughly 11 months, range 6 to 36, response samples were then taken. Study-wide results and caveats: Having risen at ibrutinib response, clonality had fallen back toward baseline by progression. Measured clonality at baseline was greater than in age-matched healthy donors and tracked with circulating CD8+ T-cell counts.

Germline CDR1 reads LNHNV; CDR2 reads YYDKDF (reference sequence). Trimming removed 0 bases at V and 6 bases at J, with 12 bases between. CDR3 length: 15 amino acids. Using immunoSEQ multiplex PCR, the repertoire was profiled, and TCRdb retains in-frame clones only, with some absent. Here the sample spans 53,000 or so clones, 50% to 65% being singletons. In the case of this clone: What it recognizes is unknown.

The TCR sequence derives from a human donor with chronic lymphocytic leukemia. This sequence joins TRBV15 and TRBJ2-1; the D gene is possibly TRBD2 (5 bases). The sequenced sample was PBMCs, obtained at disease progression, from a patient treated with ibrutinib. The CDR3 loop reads CATSRDRGFINEQFF. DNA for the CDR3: TGTGCCACCAGCAGAGATCGGGGATTTATCAATGAGCAGTTCTTC.